These 25 T cell receptor beta chains originate from one sample sequenced in a study of blood T cell repertoires in COVID-19. The repertoire was sequenced with immunoSEQ multiplex PCR; TCRdb's copy has only in-frame clones and lacks some. The sample consists of 98,000 or so clones, roughly nine tenths of them appearing once. Sequenced material: peripheral blood. These receptors all stem from a human donor in a cohort sampled during active COVID-19.

The rearrangement uses TRBV28 and TRBJ2-6; a weak D match, TRBD1 (5 bases). Per the germline V gene, CDR1 is MDHEN and CDR2 is SYDVKM. This CDR3 is built from 17 residues. Trimming took 3 bases from V and 3 from J, leaving 15 bases between them. CDR3 DNA sequence: TGTGCCAGCAGTTTGCAAGTCAGGGCAAGTGGGGCCAACGTCCTGACTTTC. Translation gives CASSLQVRASGANVLTF.

V and J are TRBV12-5 and TRBJ2-1; TRBD1 might be the D (6 bases). This CDR3 has 16 amino acids. Germline CDR1 LGHNT, CDR2 FRNRAP. Trimming cost V 6 bases and J 0 bases, with 15 bases left between them. The CDR3 nucleotides are TGTGCTAGTGGCCGCCATGACAGGAGCTCCTACAATGAGCAGTTCTTC. Translation gives CASGRHDRSSYNEQFF.

The V gene is TRBV24-1, the J gene TRBJ1-2; 7 bases fit TRBD1. The CDR3 has 14 amino acids. With 2 bases clipped from V and 8 bases from J, the junction kept 7 bases outside the gene matches. Germline CDR1 KGHDR, CDR2 SFDVKD. CDR3 nucleotides: TGTGCCACCAGTGATTACGACAGGGTGAAGGGCTACACCTTC. This codes for CATSDYDRVKGYTF.

This clone occurred once. The chain combines TRBV2 with TRBJ2-3, with D possibly TRBD2 on 6 matching bases. Trimming took 5 bases from V and 0 from J, leaving 15 bases between them. The CDR3 has 16 residues. Germline V gene lookup returns CDR1 SNHLY and CDR2 FYNNEI. In DNA, the CDR3 is TGTGCCAGCAGTCAACCCCTAGCGTCAAGCACAGATACGCAGTATTTT. This sequence encodes CASSQPLASSTDTQYF.

This chain uses TRBV19 with TRBJ2-7; 9 nucleotides match TRBD2. The CDR3 has 15 residues. The V gene's germline CDR1 is LNHDA and CDR2 SQIVND (reference sequence). Trimming removed 5 bases from V and 4 bases from J; junction bases left unmatched: 9. The DNA for the CDR3 is TGTGCCAGTAGTCCAAAGCGGGAGGTTGGGTACGAGCAGTACTTC. This gives the protein CASSPKREVGYEQYF.

The chain is built from TRBV28 and TRBJ2-1; the match to TRBD2 covers 7 bases. In germline, CDR1 is MDHEN, CDR2 SYDVKM. V gave up 5 bases and J gave up 7 bases; unmatched junction bases: 14. This CDR3 has 16 amino acids. Here the CDR3 reads CASSPLGRGNGNEQFF. The CDR3 bases are TGTGCCAGCAGTCCACTAGGGAGGGGAAACGGGAATGAGCAGTTCTTC.

The V call is TRBV7-2, the J call TRBJ2-5, with 15 bases that match TRBD2. The CDR3 is 17 residues long. Looked up from germline, CDR1 is SGHTA and CDR2 is FQGNSA. V shed 5 bases and J 0 bases; nucleotides not matched to a gene: 4. The CDR3 DNA sequence: TGTGCCAGCAGCCAGGGACTAGCGGGGGGCCACCAAGAGACCCAGTACTTC. Translated, it gives CASSQGLAGGHQETQYF.

The chain joins TRBV28 to TRBJ2-7, with 7 bases matching TRBD2. There are 17 residues in the CDR3. From germline, CDR1 is MDHEN and CDR2 SYDVKM. Trimming took 4 bases from V and 0 from J; bases not matched to a gene: 12. In nucleotides, the CDR3 is TGTGCCAGCAGTTCCGGCGCGGGCGGGAGAGGCTCCTACGAGCAGTACTTC. Amino acids: CASSSGAGGRGSYEQYF.

The chain is built from TRBV28 and TRBJ2-7; TRBD1 matches at 8 bases. The CDR3 runs to 18 residues. CDR1 and CDR2 from the germline V gene are MDHEN and SYDVKM. Trimming at V came to 2 bases and at J to 3 bases, leaving 15 bases not matched to a gene. This CDR3 is CASSLNPMNLDRVYEQYF. For the CDR3, the DNA is TGTGCCAGCAGTTTAAACCCCATGAATTTGGACAGGGTCTACGAGCAGTACTTC. Together with reference TRBV28 and TRBJ2-7, the CDR3 gives the full variable domain: DVKVTQSSRYLVKRTGEKVFLECVQDMDHENMFWYRQDPGLGLRLIYFSYDVKMKEKGDIPEGYSVSREKKERFSLILESASTNQTSMYLCASSLNPMNLDRVYEQYFGPGTRLTVT.

This chain connects TRBV9 to TRBJ1-4, with no clear D. The CDR3 sequence is 15 residues long. The V end lost 3 bases, the J end lost 8 bases, and 17 bases lay between the germline ends. Germline loops: CDR1 SGDLS, CDR2 YYNGEE. CDR3 sequence reads: CASSALSGSGEKLFF. The CDR3 DNA reads as TGTGCCAGCAGCGCGCTATCCGGGTCCGGCGAAAAACTGTTTTTT.

This chain joins TRBV3-1 (or the pseudogene TRBV3-2) and TRBJ2-2; 7 nucleotides line up with TRBD1. Germline CDR1 and CDR2: LGHDT and YNNKEL (reference sequence). The V and J ends lost 0 bases and 0 bases, in that order; junction bases with no gene match: 13. The CDR3 loop spans 20 amino acids. The CDR3 sequence: CASSQDRVSGTVPNTGELFF. The CDR3 nucleotides read TGTGCCAGCAGCCAAGATCGCGTCAGTGGGACAGTCCCGAACACCGGGGAGCTGTTTTTT.

V usage is TRBV9 and J usage is TRBJ2-5, with D perhaps matching TRBD2 (6 bases). CDR3 length: 13 residues. From germline, CDR1 is SGDLS and CDR2 YYNGEE. V lost 0 bases to trimming and J lost 5 bases, with 8 bases between them. CDR3 loop: CASSVAGGETQYF. The CDR3 nucleotides read TGTGCCAGCAGCGTAGCTGGAGGGGAGACCCAGTACTTC.

J is TRBJ1-1 and V is TRBV5-8; 8 bases map to TRBD1. The germline CDR1 and CDR2 sequences are SGHTS and YDEGEE. The CDR3 covers 13 residues. The ends lost 5 bases at V and 4 bases at J; junction bases unmatched: 4. CDR3 coding DNA: TGTGCCAGCAGACAGGGGGGTAGCACTGAAGCTTTCTTT. It is translated as CASRQGGSTEAFF.

The chain carries TRBV28 and TRBJ1-1; possibly TRBD1 for D (5 bases). The germline gives CDR1 MDHEN, CDR2 SYDVKM. There are 12 residues in the CDR3. The V end was cut by 6 bases, the J end by 3 bases, with 8 bases between. The DNA for the CDR3 is TGTGCCAGCAGATCCAGGGACACTGAAGCTTTCTTT. Translation: CASRSRDTEAFF.

This chain connects TRBV29-1 to TRBJ2-7; 7 bases map to TRBD2. Germline CDR1 is SQVTM and CDR2 is ANQGSEA. The CDR3 has 11 amino acids. V gave up 7 bases and J gave up 3 bases; unmatched junction bases: 3. Here the CDR3 reads CSAGGIYEQYF. The CDR3 DNA follows: TGCAGCGCCGGGGGGATCTACGAGCAGTACTTC.

This clone has only one observation. This CDR3 reads CASFRTGVGYTF. The DNA of the CDR3 is TGTGCCAGCTTTAGGACAGGGGTTGGCTACACCTTC. The chain has TRBV9 and TRBJ1-2; TRBD1 aligns across 9 bases. Losses at the gene ends were 7 bases for V and 7 bases for J; bases not matched to a gene: 5. The germline CDR1 and CDR2 sequences are SGDLS and YYNGEE. CDR3 size: 12 residues.

The chain couples TRBV23-1 to TRBJ2-5; 10 bases are shared with TRBD2. TRBV23-1 is treated as an ORF (open reading frame) with a function not yet certain. The V gene end was trimmed by 6 bases and the J gene end by 0 bases; junction bases not matched to a gene: 13. The length of the CDR3 is 18 residues. Written as DNA, the CDR3 is TGCGCCAGCAGCTCCAAGCGGGGGGGCAAGCCCCACCAAGAGACCCAGTACTTC. Protein product: CASSSKRGGKPHQETQYF.

This sequence joins TRBV3-1 (or the pseudogene TRBV3-2) and TRBJ2-1; D may be TRBD2 (6 bases). The CDR3 extends over 15 amino acids. Germline assignment: CDR1 LGHDT and CDR2 YNNKEL (reference sequence). The V and J ends lost 2 bases and 6 bases respectively, with 14 bases between them. The chain's CDR3 is CASSQPRLGINEQFF. CDR3 DNA sequence: TGTGCCAGCAGCCAACCCCGACTAGGGATCAATGAGCAGTTCTTC.

This clone was counted once. This chain links TRBV6-5 with TRBJ2-1; TRBD1 might be the D (6 bases). The CDR3 has 14 amino acids. The V and J ends lost 8 bases and 1 base respectively, with 12 bases between them. CDR1 is MNHEY and CDR2 is SVGAGI in the germline V gene. This CDR3 is CASLRGQSYNEQFF. The CDR3 coding sequence is TGTGCCAGCCTCAGGGGTCAGTCCTACAATGAGCAGTTCTTC.

This rearrangement joins TRBV6-2 or TRBV6-3 to TRBJ1-6; tentative D call: TRBD1 (6 bases). CDR1 is MNHEY and CDR2 is SVGEGT in the germline V gene. The CDR3 runs to 13 residues. V was trimmed by 0 bases and J by 11 bases, leaving 8 bases between them. The CDR3, as DNA: TGTGCCAGCAGTTACTCGAGGGGGACACCCCTCCACTTT. The encoded protein is CASSYSRGTPLHF.

The chain is built from TRBV11-3 and TRBJ1-1; unclear D gene. The V gene's germline CDR1 is SGHNT and CDR2 YENEEA. The CDR3 consists of 12 residues. Deletions cut 4 bases from V and 10 bases from J, with 13 bases between. Here the CDR3 DNA reads TGTGCCAGCAGCTCTCGGTACAGCGGAGCTTTCTTT. Its protein product is CASSSRYSGAFF.

The gene calls are TRBV18 and TRBJ2-1; 10 nucleotides agree with TRBD2. Unmatched junction bases numbered 3, after V lost 3 bases and J lost 4 bases. This CDR3 region has 15 residues. Germline CDR1 is KGHSH and CDR2 is LQKENI. CDR3 sequence: CASSPGSGGYNEQFF. As DNA, the CDR3 is TGTGCCAGCTCACCCGGTAGCGGGGGGTACAATGAGCAGTTCTTC.

This CDR3 is CASSMREYNSPLHF. As DNA, the CDR3 is TGTGCCAGTAGTATGCGGGAATATAATTCACCCCTCCACTTT. The chain is built from TRBV19 and TRBJ1-6; D is ambiguous. Germline CDR1 LNHDA, CDR2 SQIVND (reference sequence). V was clipped by 3 bases and J by 4 bases, with 7 bases between them. The CDR3 runs to 14 residues.

The chain has TRBV7-2 and TRBJ2-1; D perhaps matches TRBD1 (5 bases). Trimming removed 5 bases at V and 4 bases at J, with 15 bases between. CDR1 is SGHTA, CDR2 FQGNSA, per germline. This CDR3 is built from 15 residues. In DNA form, the CDR3 reads TGTGCCAGCAGCCCACAGACAGACAAGTACAATGAGCAGTTCTTC. Its protein product is CASSPQTDKYNEQFF.

The gene calls are TRBV9 and TRBJ2-7; 8 bases agree with TRBD2. The length of the CDR3 is 13 residues. From germline, CDR1 is SGDLS and CDR2 YYNGEE. V was pared by 7 bases and J by 2 bases, with 5 bases of the junction left unmatched. This CDR3 is CASAGGQTYEQYF. In DNA form, the CDR3 reads TGTGCCAGCGCGGGGGGACAAACCTACGAGCAGTACTTC.